The 27 T cell receptor beta chains below come from one sample, sequenced in a study of monozygotic twins with inflammatory bowel disease. TCRdb re-called the 5' RACE reads and gives one entry per CDR3 protein, without DNA. There are fewer than 450,000 distinct CDR3 sequences in the sample, with roughly 2.6% held by the top ten. The sequenced sample consisted of blood. The source of these receptors is a human donor with ulcerative colitis or Crohn's disease, or a healthy co-twin of an affected twin (not recorded which).

The chain employs TRBV6-5 and TRBJ1-5. Germline CDR1 and CDR2: MNHEY and SVGAGI. The CDR3 has 15 residues. This CDR3 is CASSYPRVSNQPQHF.

This chain joins TRBV5-1 and TRBJ1-1; the D call from TCRdb, TRBD1, cannot be confirmed without DNA. Germline V gene sequence: CDR1 SGHRS, CDR2 YFSETQ. CDR3 length equals 15 residues. CDR3 loop: CASSLGAGMNTEAFF.

CDR3: CASSRAGTGILMNTEAFF. This chain uses TRBV5-1 with TRBJ1-1; TCRdb's D call of TRBD1 is untestable without DNA. This CDR3 region has 18 residues. Germline V gene sequence: CDR1 SGHRS, CDR2 YFSETQ.

The chain employs TRBV11-2 and TRBJ1-2; TCRdb names TRBD1, which stays unverified in the absence of DNA. CDR1 is SGHAT, CDR2 FQNNGV, per germline. This CDR3 region has 18 residues. The CDR3 sequence: CASSQQPAGTANNYGYTF.

The chain links TRBV29-1 to TRBJ2-7. This CDR3 has 15 amino acids. Germline values: CDR1 SQVTM, CDR2 ANQGSEA. CDR3 in amino acids: CSVEESRHKYYEQYF.

This chain connects TRBV7-9 to TRBJ2-7. Looked up from germline, CDR1 is SEHNR and CDR2 is FQNEAQ (reference sequence). CDR3 size: 14 residues. CDR3 in amino acids: CASSLVEQNYEQYF.

This chain links TRBV4-1 with TRBJ2-5; the D call from TCRdb, TRBD1, cannot be confirmed without DNA. CDR1 and CDR2 from the germline V gene are MGHRA and YSYEKL. The CDR3 is 13 residues long. The CDR3: CASSRDSQETQYF.

The V and J genes are TRBV6-5 and TRBJ2-7; checking the TCRdb D call of TRBD1 is not possible without DNA. This CDR3 is 13 amino acids long. The germline gives CDR1 MNHEY, CDR2 SVGAGI. This CDR3 reads CASSRHRDYEQYF.

CDR3 sequence: CAWRIPGPTDTQYF. The chain has TRBV30 and TRBJ2-3; TCRdb lists TRBD2, though no DNA is available to test this call. This CDR3 contains 14 residues. The germline V gene encodes CDR1 GTSNPN and CDR2 SVGIG (reference sequence).

The V and J genes are TRBV5-1 and TRBJ1-2. The CDR3 extends over 14 amino acids. Germline V gene lookup returns CDR1 SGHRS and CDR2 YFSETQ. The CDR3 loop reads CASSLTMGWGGYTF.

V and J are TRBV18 and TRBJ2-5. CDR1 is KGHSH and CDR2 is LQKENI in the germline V gene. The CDR3 contains 15 residues. The CDR3 spells CASSPAADYQETQYF.

The chain employs TRBV28 and TRBJ2-2; the D call from TCRdb, TRBD1, cannot be confirmed without DNA. From germline, CDR1 is MDHEN and CDR2 SYDVKM. The length of the CDR3 is 13 residues. The CDR3 here is CASSRDLTGELFF.

The rearrangement uses TRBV5-6 and TRBJ2-3; TCRdb designates TRBD1, a call that cannot be tested without DNA. The CDR3 loop spans 16 amino acids. CDR1 is SGHDT, CDR2 YYEEEE, per germline. CDR3 sequence reads: CASSLLLLGELDTQYF. Looking up the rest from reference TRBV5-6 and TRBJ2-3 gives the full variable domain: DAGVTQSPTHLIKTRGQQVTLRCSPKSGHDTVSWYQQALGQGPQFIFQYYEEEERQRGNFPDRFSGHQFPNYSSELNVNALLLGDSALYLCASSLLLLGELDTQYFGPGTRLTVL.

The genes are TRBV20-1 and TRBJ2-1. The CDR3 runs to 14 residues. CDR1 is DFQATT and CDR2 is SNEGSKA in the germline V gene (reference sequence). The CDR3 is CSAREAATYNEQFF.

The chain joins TRBV27 to TRBJ2-2; absent DNA, TCRdb's TRBD2 call cannot be checked. CDR1 and CDR2 (germline): MNHEY, SMNVEV (reference sequence). The CDR3 loop spans 16 amino acids. The CDR3 reads CASSRSGGARTGELFF.

The chain carries TRBV5-1 and TRBJ1-4. The CDR3 consists of 15 residues. The germline gives CDR1 SGHRS, CDR2 YFSETQ. CDR3 region: CASSLSSGGPEKLFF.

The chain joins TRBV11-3 to TRBJ2-1; TCRdb names TRBD2, which stays unverified in the absence of DNA. CDR1 is SGHNT and CDR2 is YENEEA in the germline V gene. This CDR3 has 16 amino acids. The CDR3 spells CASSVNRLAGGNEQFF.

The gene calls are TRBV28 and TRBJ2-2; TCRdb picks TRBD2, but there is no DNA to check that call. This CDR3 region has 16 residues. CDR1 and CDR2 from the germline V gene are MDHEN and SYDVKM. The CDR3 is CASSFFGGTNTGELFF.

This clonotype is deemed medium-sized (0.01 to 0.1%) by its frequency. The chain is built from TRBV9 and TRBJ2-1; TCRdb proposes TRBD2, but this gene call is untestable without DNA. Germline V gene sequence: CDR1 SGDLS, CDR2 YYNGEE. CDR3 length: 16 residues. The CDR3: CASSVSASGGLDEQFF.

The chain couples TRBV7-9 to TRBJ2-1; TCRdb gives TRBD2 as the D gene, but with no DNA this cannot be confirmed. The germline CDR1 and CDR2 sequences are SEHNR and FQNEAQ (reference sequence). The CDR3 has 16 amino acids. CDR3 loop: CASSLYGRGGADEQFF.

The gene calls are TRBV7-2 and TRBJ1-3; TCRdb picks TRBD1, but there is no DNA to check that call. CDR3 length equals 16 residues. In germline, CDR1 is SGHTA, CDR2 FQGNSA. CDR3 amino acids: CASSLWTGRLHNTIYF.

The CDR3 protein is CASSLVAYRDSARHEQYF. This chain links TRBV11-1 with TRBJ2-7; the D gene TCRdb calls, TRBD2, cannot be checked with no DNA. This CDR3 has 18 residues. The germline V gene encodes CDR1 SGHAT and CDR2 FQDESV (reference sequence).

The chain couples TRBV6-4 to TRBJ2-2. Germline-derived CDR1 and CDR2 are MRHNA and SNTAGT. There are 13 residues in the CDR3. The CDR3 sequence is CASSDGDTGELFF.

The V call is TRBV5-1, the J call TRBJ2-5; TCRdb picks TRBD2, but there is no DNA to check that call. The CDR3 covers 17 residues. Germline-derived CDR1 and CDR2 are SGHRS and YFSETQ. The CDR3 is CASSIRTGTSGGATQYF.

This chain links TRBV6-6 with TRBJ2-5; the TCRdb call, TRBD1, lacks DNA for checking. Germline V lookup: CDR1 MNHNY, CDR2 SVGAGI (reference sequence). This CDR3 has 14 residues. The CDR3 loop is CASRAQGAGETQYF.

The V call is TRBV7-9, the J call TRBJ2-7; TCRdb picks TRBD1, but there is no DNA to check that call. The CDR3 contains 15 residues. Germline V gene lookup returns CDR1 SEHNR and CDR2 FQNEAQ (reference sequence). The CDR3 loop is CASSSPRGAVHEQYF.

The chain uses TRBV6-1 and TRBJ2-7; TCRdb picks TRBD1, but there is no DNA to check that call. CDR1 and CDR2 from the germline V gene are MNHNS and SASEGT. There are 15 residues in the CDR3. CDR3 amino acids: CASSTPGHLSYEQYF.